These 6 T cell receptor beta chains share one sample of origin, sequenced in a study of blood T cells in healthy people across ages. Primers used in a second PCR of roughly 6 to 11 cycles were a sample-barcoded 5' primer and a J-beta primer mix. One entry per CDR3 protein, called by TCRdb with MiXCR from the 5' RACE reads. This table has roughly 1.6 million distinct CDR3 sequences, about 35% appearing once. Sequenced: blood. All receptors come from a young woman in good health.

The chain carries TRBV28 and TRBJ1-2, with a tentative D call TRBD1 (6 bases). The CDR3 runs 19 residues. The V gene lost 5 bases and the J gene lost 4 bases, with 29 bases spanning the gap. Germline CDR1 and CDR2: MDHEN and SYDVKM. CDR3 residues: CASSAYPKTSGVYRYGYTF. As DNA, the CDR3 is TGTGCCAGCAGTGCTTATCCTAAAACTTCAGGGGTTTATCGCTATGGCTACACCTTC.

The sample holds a few counts of this clonotype. This chain connects TRBV9 to TRBJ2-5; the D gene is possibly TRBD2 (6 bases). Germline V gene sequence: CDR1 SGDLS, CDR2 YYNGEE. This CDR3 contains 15 residues. Deletions cut 7 bases from V and 6 bases from J, with 22 bases between. The CDR3 nucleotides read TGTGCCAGCTCTCGCGCCCCTACGGGAGAAAAGACCCAGTACTTC. It is translated as CASSRAPTGEKTQYF.

This clonotype was seen repeatedly, ten times or more. The rearrangement joins TRBV20-1 to TRBJ2-7; 13 positions agree with TRBD2. The CDR3 runs 16 residues. Germline CDR1 DFQATT, CDR2 SNEGSKA (reference sequence). With V trimmed by 6 bases and J by 4 bases, 12 bases remained unmatched. CDR3 amino acids: CSAPTRTSGSRYEQYF. In nucleotides, the CDR3 is TGCAGTGCACCCACGAGGACTAGCGGGAGTCGGTACGAGCAGTACTTC.

The chain links TRBV28 to TRBJ2-7, with D tentatively TRBD2 (6 bases). Germline V gene sequence: CDR1 MDHEN, CDR2 SYDVKM. The V end was cut by 2 bases, the J end by 4 bases, with 15 bases between. The CDR3 is made up of 15 amino acids. CDR3 DNA: TGTGCCAGCAGTTTAGTTAGGGCGGGGTCATACGAGCAGTACTTC. It encodes CASSLVRAGSYEQYF.

This chain connects TRBV11-2 to TRBJ2-1, with D tentatively TRBD1 (5 bases). Looked up from germline, CDR1 is SGHAT and CDR2 is FQNNGV. The CDR3 spans 21 residues. Trimming removed 3 bases from V and 0 bases from J, with 27 bases in between. This CDR3 reads CASSFPRAHPRTQSSYNEQFF. The CDR3 DNA follows: TGTGCCAGCAGCTTCCCCCGGGCGCATCCGAGGACACAGAGCTCCTACAATGAGCAGTTCTTC.

Written as DNA, the CDR3 is TGTGCCAGCTCACCACGGCGGACGGTGGGCACAGATACGCAGTATTTT. Translated, it gives CASSPRRTVGTDTQYF. The J gene is TRBJ2-3, the V gene TRBV18; unclear D gene. Germline V gene lookup returns CDR1 KGHSH and CDR2 LQKENI. V lost 1 base and J 1 base, leaving 12 bases between the germline ends. CDR3 size: 16 residues.